Sequencing of this T cell receptor (beta chain) was carried out in a study of response to subunit inactivated influenza vaccine. TCRdb fed the RT-PCR reads into MiXCR, producing one record per CDR3 protein. Of roughly 570,000 distinct CDR3 sequences in the sample, approximately 12% were seen once. The CDR3 length is 15 residues. Germline loops: CDR1 LNHDA, CDR2 SQIVND (reference sequence). Trimming stripped 3 bases from V and 4 bases from J, with 14 bases between. In regard to this clonotype: Its matching antigen is unknown.

Study-wide results and caveats: The authors offered the suggestion that each seasonal influenza vaccination recruits few new T cells.

This TCR was sampled from a man over 45 who received an inactivated influenza vaccine. The V gene is TRBV19, the J gene TRBJ2-3, with D perhaps TRBD1 (5 bases). The sequenced sample was PBMCs from blood, obtained 45 days after vaccination. The CDR3 sequence is CASSIGLLGPDTQYF. In nucleotides, the CDR3 is TGTGCCAGTAGTATCGGTCTTTTGGGGCCAGATACGCAGTATTTT. The full variable domain, completed using reference TRBV19 and TRBJ2-3, is DGGITQSPKYLFRKEGQNVTLSCEQNLNHDAMYWYRQDPGQGLRLIYYSQIVNDFQKGDIAEGYSVSREKKESFPLTVTSAQKNPTAFYLCASSIGLLGPDTQYFGPGTRLTVL.